This T cell receptor beta chain appears in the sequencing data of a study of cytomegalovirus exposure and HLA in healthy donors. Study-wide points: Several top significant clusters appeared, in a later analysis, to be linked to common viral pathogens. The study assumed roughly uniform donor sequencing depth for presence/absence analyses. Looking again later, the authors saw that most CMV-associated TCR beta chains seemed HLA-restricted.

The ends lost 9 bases at V and 8 bases at J; junction bases unmatched: 13. Germline CDR1 is MNHEY and CDR2 is SVGAGI. This CDR3 has 15 residues. In the PCR, 60 Vbeta and 13 Jbeta primers were used. The data were produced by immunoSEQ multiplex PCR, yet TCRdb's version contains in-frame clones alone and is incomplete. In the table there are about 120,000 clones, 80% of which are singletons. This clone has only a few counts. The antigen remains undetermined. Those who donated were healthy bone marrow donors. Sequencing was done on a sample of PBMCs. This sequence originates from a man younger than 40 in good health and CMV-seropositive. J is TRBJ1-4 and V is TRBV6-5; TRBD1 matches at 9 bases. The CDR3 DNA reads TGTGCCAGTCGTGACTCCGACAGGGGGAGGGAAAAACTGTTTTTT. This encodes CASRDSDRGREKLFF.